This T cell receptor (beta chain) was sequenced in a study of Tregs in tolerant kidney transplant recipients (dated by TCRdb to between 2018 and 2021). Notes on the research overall: The study applied TCRbeta sequencing to find donor-specific regulatory T cells before combined kidney and bone marrow transplantation and then followed those same cells after transplant. Several methods of expanding Tregs specific for an allogeneic donor were compared by TCRbeta repertoire sequencing in a few healthy controls. Broad study findings and their caveats: Expanding Tregs with activated donor B cells appeared to identify the most biologically relevant and donor-specific TCRbeta repertoire. Biological reproducibility was not directly assessed, although technical replication error appeared to be minimal. Because only a small number of patients were included, the study had limitations, and the results will need to be validated in larger populations as well as under other immunosuppression protocols.

Unstimulated Tregs (CD4+CD25+CD127-), CD4+ non-Tregs (CD4+CD25-), CD4 and CD8 cells were FACS-sorted from thawed PBMCs. Healthy control blood came either as purchased buffy coats or from healthy volunteers. Healthy control blood was processed to PBMCs with a Ficoll density gradient and then cryopreserved, whereas patient PBMCs were collected both before and after transplant. Ends trimmed: V by 6 bases, J by 4 bases; bases unmatched to a gene: 5. Per the germline V gene (reference sequence), WNHNN is the CDR1 and SYGVQD is the CDR2. The CDR3 has 15 amino acids, counting the end cysteine and phenylalanine. The read is trimmed to its CDR3 DNA, 45 bases read in frame from base 1. Genomic DNA was extracted from sorted cells with the QIAGEN DNeasy Blood and Tissue Kit for TCRbeta CDR3 sequencing. High-throughput TCRbeta CDR3 sequencing, including PCR amplification with bias correction and internal controls, was performed commercially through immunoSEQ. From the authors' description of their analysis: Unique productive TCRbeta sequences were defined by CDR3 nucleotide sequence when primers matched and otherwise by CDR3 amino acid sequence together with Vbeta and Jbeta genes. To correct sorting error, sequences shared between sorted populations at a frequency ratio of 2:1 or less were removed; the rest were assigned to the higher population. Donor-reactive sequences were defined as at least 5-fold expanded in CFSE-low cells versus unstimulated cells, with frequency of at least 0.01% in CFSE-low cells. Jensen-Shannon divergence calculated on the top 100 TCRbeta sequences ranked by frequency was used to measure repertoire divergence. When a sample had multiple sequencing runs, each run was corrected for sorting error separately and the runs were then pooled. The immuneACCESS repertoire file appears here via TCRdb, limited to in-frame rearrangements. These files lack a portion of the clones; in checked studies, under half of the deficit traces to unresolved V genes, and the cause of the others is not known. V, J and clone size derive from that table, while D and trimming were established from the DNA sequence. The sample yields some 250,000 clones; 80% to 85% were counted once. The ten largest make up roughly 0.67% of the sample.

Regarding this clone: Its specific antigen is unknown. Per-base qualities were not stored, and no clone one base away is much larger.

The sequence came from a human donor in good health. The chain was built from TRBV10-1 and TRBJ2-2; 10 central nucleotides agree with TRBD1. The sequencing input was CD4+ T cells from blood. The sequence in DNA is TGCGCCAGCAGGCGGGACAGGGGCGTCACCGGGGAGCTGTTTTTT. Its translation is CASRRDRGVTGELFF.